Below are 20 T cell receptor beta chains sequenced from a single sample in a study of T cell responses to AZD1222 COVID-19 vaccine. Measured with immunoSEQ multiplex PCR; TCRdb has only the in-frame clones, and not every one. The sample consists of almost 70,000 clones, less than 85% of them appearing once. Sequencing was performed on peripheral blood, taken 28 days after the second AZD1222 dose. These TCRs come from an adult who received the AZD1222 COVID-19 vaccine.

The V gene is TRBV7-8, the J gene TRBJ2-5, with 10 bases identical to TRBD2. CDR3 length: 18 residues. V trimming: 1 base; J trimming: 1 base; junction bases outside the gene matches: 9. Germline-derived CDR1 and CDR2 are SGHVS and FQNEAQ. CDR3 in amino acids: CASSLGGSGGLSQETQYF. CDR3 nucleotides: TGTGCCAGCAGCTTAGGTGGTAGCGGGGGGCTCTCCCAAGAGACCCAGTACTTC.

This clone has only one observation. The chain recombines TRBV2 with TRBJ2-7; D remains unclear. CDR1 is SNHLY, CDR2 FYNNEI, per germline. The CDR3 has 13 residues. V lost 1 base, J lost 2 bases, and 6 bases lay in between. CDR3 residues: CASSEGFTYEQYF. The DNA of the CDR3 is TGTGCCAGCAGTGAAGGCTTTACCTACGAGCAGTACTTC. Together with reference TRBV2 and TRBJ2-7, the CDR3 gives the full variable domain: EPEVTQTPSHQVTQMGQEVILRCVPISNHLYFYWYRQILGQKVEFLVSFYNNEISEKSEIFDDQFSVERPDGSNFTLKIRSTKLEDSAMYFCASSEGFTYEQYFGPGTRLTVT.

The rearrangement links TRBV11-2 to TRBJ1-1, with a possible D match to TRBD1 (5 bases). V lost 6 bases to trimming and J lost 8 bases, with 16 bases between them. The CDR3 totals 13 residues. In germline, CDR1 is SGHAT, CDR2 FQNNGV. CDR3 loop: CASSTGLGGEAFF. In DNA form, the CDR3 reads TGTGCCAGCAGTACCGGGTTGGGGGGGGAAGCTTTCTTT.

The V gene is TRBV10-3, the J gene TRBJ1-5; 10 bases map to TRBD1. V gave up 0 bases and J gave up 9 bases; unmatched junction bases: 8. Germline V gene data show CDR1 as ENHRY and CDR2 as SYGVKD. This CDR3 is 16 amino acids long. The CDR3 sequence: CAISESDRGRVGPQHF. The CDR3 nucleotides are TGTGCCATCAGTGAGTCTGACAGGGGGCGGGTTGGGCCCCAGCATTTT.

CDR3: CSVVTDTEAFF. As DNA, the CDR3 is TGCAGCGTTGTTACCGACACTGAAGCTTTCTTT. The V and J genes are TRBV29-1 and TRBJ1-1; D gene unclear. Germline V lookup: CDR1 SQVTM, CDR2 ANQGSEA. The CDR3 loop spans 11 amino acids. Trimming left V 4 bases short and J 3 bases short, with 6 bases between.

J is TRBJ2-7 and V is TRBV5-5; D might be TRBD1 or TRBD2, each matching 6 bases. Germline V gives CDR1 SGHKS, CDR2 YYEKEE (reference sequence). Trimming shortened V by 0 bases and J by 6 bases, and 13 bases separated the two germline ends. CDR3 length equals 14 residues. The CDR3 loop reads CASSLAGERVEQYF. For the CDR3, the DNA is TGTGCCAGCAGCTTGGCAGGGGAGCGGGTCGAGCAGTACTTC.

This CDR3 reads CASSLWSGIGTEAFF. CDR3 DNA: TGTGCCAGCAGCTTGTGGTCAGGGATAGGCACTGAAGCTTTCTTT. The V and J genes are TRBV5-5 and TRBJ1-1; weak D call: TRBD1 (5 bases). V lost 1 base and J lost 4, with 14 bases in between. Germline-derived CDR1 and CDR2 are SGHKS and YYEKEE (reference sequence). This CDR3 has 15 residues.

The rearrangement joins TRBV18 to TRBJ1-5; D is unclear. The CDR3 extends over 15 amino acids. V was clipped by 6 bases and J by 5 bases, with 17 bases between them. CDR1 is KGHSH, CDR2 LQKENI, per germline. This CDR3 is CASSPIAGGDQPQHF. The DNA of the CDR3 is TGTGCCAGCTCTCCAATCGCCGGCGGGGATCAGCCCCAGCATTTT.

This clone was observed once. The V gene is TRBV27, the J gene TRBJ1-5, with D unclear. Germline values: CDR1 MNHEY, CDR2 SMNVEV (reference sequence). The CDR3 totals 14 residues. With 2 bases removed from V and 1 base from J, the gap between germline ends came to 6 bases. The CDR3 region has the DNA TGTGCCAGCAGTTTACACGGGAGCAATCAGCCCCAGCATTTT. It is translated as CASSLHGSNQPQHF.

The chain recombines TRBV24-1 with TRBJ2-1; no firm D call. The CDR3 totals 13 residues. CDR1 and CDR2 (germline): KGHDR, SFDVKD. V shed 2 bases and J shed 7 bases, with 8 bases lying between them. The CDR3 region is CATSDSGQNEQFF. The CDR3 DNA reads TGTGCCACCAGTGATTCGGGTCAGAATGAGCAGTTCTTC.

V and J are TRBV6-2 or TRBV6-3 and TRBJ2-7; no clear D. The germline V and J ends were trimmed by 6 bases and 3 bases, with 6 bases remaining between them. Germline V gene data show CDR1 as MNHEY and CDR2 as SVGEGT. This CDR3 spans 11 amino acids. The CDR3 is CASSGFYEQYF. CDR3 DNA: TGTGCCAGCAGCGGGTTCTACGAGCAGTACTTC.

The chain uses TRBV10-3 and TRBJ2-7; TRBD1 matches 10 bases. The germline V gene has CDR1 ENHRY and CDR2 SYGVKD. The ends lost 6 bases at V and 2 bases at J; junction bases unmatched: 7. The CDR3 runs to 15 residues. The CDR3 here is CAIRTSGTGAYEQYF. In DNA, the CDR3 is TGTGCCATCAGGACTTCCGGGACAGGGGCCTACGAGCAGTACTTC.

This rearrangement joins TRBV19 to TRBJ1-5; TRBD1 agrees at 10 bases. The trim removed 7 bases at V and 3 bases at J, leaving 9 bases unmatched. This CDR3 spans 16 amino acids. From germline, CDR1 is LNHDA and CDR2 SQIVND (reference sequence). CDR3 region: CASIAWDRGLNQPQHF. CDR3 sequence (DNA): TGTGCCAGTATCGCCTGGGACAGGGGACTCAATCAGCCCCAGCATTTT. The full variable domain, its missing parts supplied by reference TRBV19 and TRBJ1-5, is DGGITQSPKYLFRKEGQNVTLSCEQNLNHDAMYWYRQDPGQGLRLIYYSQIVNDFQKGDIAEGYSVSREKKESFPLTVTSAQKNPTAFYLCASIAWDRGLNQPQHFGDGTRLSIL.

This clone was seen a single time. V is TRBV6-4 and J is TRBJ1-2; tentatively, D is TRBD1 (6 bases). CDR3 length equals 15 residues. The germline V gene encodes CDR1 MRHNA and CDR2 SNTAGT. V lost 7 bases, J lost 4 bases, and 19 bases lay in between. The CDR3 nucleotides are TGTGCCAGCATTTGGCGGGGGGGCCCCCTCTATGGCTACACCTTC. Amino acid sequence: CASIWRGGPLYGYTF.

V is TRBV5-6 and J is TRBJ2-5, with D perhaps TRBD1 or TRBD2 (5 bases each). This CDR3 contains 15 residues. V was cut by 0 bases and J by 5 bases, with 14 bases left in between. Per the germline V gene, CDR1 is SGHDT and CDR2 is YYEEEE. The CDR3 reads CASSLEFRGGETQYF. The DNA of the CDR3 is TGTGCCAGCAGCTTGGAGTTTAGGGGCGGGGAGACCCAGTACTTC.

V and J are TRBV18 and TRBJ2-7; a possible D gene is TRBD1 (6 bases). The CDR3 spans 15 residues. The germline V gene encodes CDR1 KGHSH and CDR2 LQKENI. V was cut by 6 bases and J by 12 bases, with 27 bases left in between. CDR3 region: CASSPRQASSLEWYF. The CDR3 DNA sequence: TGTGCCAGCTCTCCGCGACAGGCGAGTTCTCTTGAGTGGTACTTC.

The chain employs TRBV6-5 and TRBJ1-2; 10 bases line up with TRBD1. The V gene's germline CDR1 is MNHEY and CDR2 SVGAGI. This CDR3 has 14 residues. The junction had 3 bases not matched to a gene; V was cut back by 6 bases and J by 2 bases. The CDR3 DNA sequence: TGTGCCAGCAGAGAGGGACAGGGGAACTATGGCTACACCTTC. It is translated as CASREGQGNYGYTF.

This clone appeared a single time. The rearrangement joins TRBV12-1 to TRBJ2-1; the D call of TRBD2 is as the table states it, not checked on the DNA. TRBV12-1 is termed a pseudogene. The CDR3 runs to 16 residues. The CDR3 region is CASSAPRLSSYNEQFF. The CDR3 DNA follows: TGTGCCAGCAGCGCGCCTCGACTAAGCTCCTACAATGAGCAGTTCTTC.

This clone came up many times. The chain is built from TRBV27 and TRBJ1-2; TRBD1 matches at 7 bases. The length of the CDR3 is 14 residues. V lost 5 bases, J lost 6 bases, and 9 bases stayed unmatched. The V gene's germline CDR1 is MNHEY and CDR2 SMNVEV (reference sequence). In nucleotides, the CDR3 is TGTGCCAGCAGTACATACAGGGGTACGGATGGCTACACCTTC. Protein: CASSTYRGTDGYTF.

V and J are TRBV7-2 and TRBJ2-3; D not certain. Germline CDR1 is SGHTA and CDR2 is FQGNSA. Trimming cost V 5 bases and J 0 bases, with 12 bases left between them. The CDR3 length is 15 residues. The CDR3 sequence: CASSRITPSTDTQYF. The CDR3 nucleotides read TGTGCCAGCAGCCGGATCACTCCTAGCACAGATACGCAGTATTTT.